Listed here are 4 T cell receptor beta chains from one sample, sequenced in a study of shared clonotypes between healthy human individuals (dated by TCRdb to 2018 to 2020). The library was prepared using the immunoSEQ multiplex PCR assay. TCRdb provides this immuneACCESS table in a form limited to in-frame rearrangements. Some clones are lacking; in checked studies, under half of them reflect an unresolved V gene, and why the rest are absent is not known. This sample comprises about 2,100,000 clones, 85% to 95% of them detected only once. The ten largest clonotypes hold 1.7% of the sample. CD8 naive samples were CD45RO-negative cells positively selected for CCR7, giving a CD45RA+CCR7+ population that excluded TemRA cells. The sample comprised naive CD8+ T cells from PBMCs. The sample's cell subset or site label, in plain terms: CD45RA+CCR7+. These receptor sequences come from a man aged 18 to 29 in good health. Some clones in this sample may be carry-over from other donors' samples.

About this clone: This sample includes further DNA sequences coding for the same CDR3. The rearrangement uses TRBV4-1 and TRBJ2-7; D is possibly TRBD2 (5 bases). Trimming cost V 1 base and J 2 bases, with 9 bases left between them. Germline lookup yields CDR1 MGHRA and CDR2 YSYEKL. The CDR3 sequence is 14 residues long. The CDR3 protein is CASSQVAGTYEQYF. In DNA, the CDR3 is TGCGCCAGCAGCCAAGTAGCCGGGACCTACGAGCAGTACTTC.

V and J are TRBV2 and TRBJ1-2; D unclear. This CDR3 has 16 amino acids. Deletions cut 7 bases from V and 4 bases from J, with 22 bases between. CDR1 SNHLY and CDR2 FYNNEI come from the germline V gene. The CDR3 DNA follows: TGTGCCAGCACCTCCAGGAGCAGCACGGAGGGCTATGGCTACACCTTC. This translates into CASTSRSSTEGYGYTF.

The chain is built from TRBV11-2 and TRBJ2-7; TRBD2 matches 7 bases. Germline lookup yields CDR1 SGHAT and CDR2 FQNNGV. V lost 6 bases, J lost 3 bases, and 5 bases stayed unmatched. This CDR3 spans 13 amino acids. Written as DNA, the CDR3 is TGTGCCAGCAGACCTAGCGGATTCTACGAGCAGTACTTC. Translating gives CASRPSGFYEQYF.

This sequence joins TRBV2 and TRBJ1-2; a weak D match, TRBD1 (6 bases). Germline lookup yields CDR1 SNHLY and CDR2 FYNNEI. The CDR3 runs to 15 residues. The V end lost 4 bases, the J end lost 0 bases, and 12 bases lay between the germline ends. In DNA, the CDR3 is TGTGCCAGCAGTGGAGGGGGAAATCCTAACTATGGCTACACCTTC. The encoded protein is CASSGGGNPNYGYTF.